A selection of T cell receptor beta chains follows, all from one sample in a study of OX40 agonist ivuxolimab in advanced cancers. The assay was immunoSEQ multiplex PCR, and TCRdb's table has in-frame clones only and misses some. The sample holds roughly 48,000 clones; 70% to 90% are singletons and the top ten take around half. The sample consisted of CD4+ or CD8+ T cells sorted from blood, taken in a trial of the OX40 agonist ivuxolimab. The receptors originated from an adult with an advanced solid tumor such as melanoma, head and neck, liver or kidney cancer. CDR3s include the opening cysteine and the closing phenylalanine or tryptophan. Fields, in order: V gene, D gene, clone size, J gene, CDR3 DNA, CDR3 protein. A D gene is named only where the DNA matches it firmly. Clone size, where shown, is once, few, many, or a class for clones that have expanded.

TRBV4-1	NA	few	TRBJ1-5	TGCGCCAGCAGCCAGGTAGGGGTACAGCCCCAGCATTTT	CASSQVGVQPQHF
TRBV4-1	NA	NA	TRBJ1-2	TGCGCCAGCAGCCAAGATGGTTCCCTCACAGACCTCTATGGCTACACCTTC	CASSQDGSLTDLYGYTF
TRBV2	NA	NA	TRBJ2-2	TGTGCCAGCAGTTCATCTACTACCGGGGAGCTGTTTTTT	CASSSSTTGELFF
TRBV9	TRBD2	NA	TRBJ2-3	TGTGCCAGCAGCGTCGGGGGGGGAAACACAGATACGCAGTATTTT	CASSVGGGNTDTQYF
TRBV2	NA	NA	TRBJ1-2	TGTGCCAGCAGTGAATCGGGGGCCTCCTATGGCTACACCTTC	CASSESGASYGYTF
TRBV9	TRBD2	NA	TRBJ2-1	TGTGCCAGCAGCGTAGAGGGACTAGCGGGGGCAAGCTCCTACAATGAGCAGTTCTTC	CASSVEGLAGASSYNEQFF
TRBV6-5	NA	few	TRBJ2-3	TGTGCCAGCAGTTATGCAGCGCACACAGATACGCAGTATTTT	CASSYAAHTDTQYF
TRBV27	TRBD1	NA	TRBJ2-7	TGTGCCAGTTCGACAGGGATAACCTACGAGCAGTACTTC	CASSTGITYEQYF
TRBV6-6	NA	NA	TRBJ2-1	TGTGCCAGCAGTTCCCCTGGGTCGGACTCCTACAATGAGCAGTTCTTC	CASSSPGSDSYNEQFF
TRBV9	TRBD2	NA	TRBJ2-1	TGTGCCAGCAGCGTAGACAGCGGGGGATATACAAGGGAGCAGTTCTTC	CASSVDSGGYTREQFF
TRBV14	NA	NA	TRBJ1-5	TGTGCCAGCAGCCACACACAGAGGGCCCAGCATTTT	CASSHTQRAQHF
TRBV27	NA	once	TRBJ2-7	TGTGCCAGCAGTTTCAACACAGGCGCCTACGAGCAGTACTTC	CASSFNTGAYEQYF
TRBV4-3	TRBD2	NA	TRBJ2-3	TGCGCCAGCAGCCAAGAAAGGGCTAGCGGCCGCACAGATACGCAGTATTTT	CASSQERASGRTDTQYF
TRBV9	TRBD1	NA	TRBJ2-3	TGTGCCAGCAGCGGCCGGGACAGGGTCACAGATACGCAGTATTTT	CASSGRDRVTDTQYF
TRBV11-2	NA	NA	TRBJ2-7	TGTGCCAGCAGTTCTGCAGGGGTTAGCTCCTACGAGCAGTACTTC	CASSSAGVSSYEQYF
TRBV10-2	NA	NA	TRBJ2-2	TGCGCCACCTCGTGGGGTCCGAACACCGGGGAGCTGTTTTTT	CATSWGPNTGELFF
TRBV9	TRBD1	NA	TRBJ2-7	TGTGCCAGCAGCGCCCGACAGGGGGATCCCTACGAGCAGTACTTC	CASSARQGDPYEQYF
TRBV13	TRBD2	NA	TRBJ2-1	TGTGCCAGCAGCTTACGACTAGCGGGGGGAAGTGAGCAGTTCTTC	CASSLRLAGGSEQFF
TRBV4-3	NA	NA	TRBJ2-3	TGCGCCAGCAGCCAAGAATCATTGGATACGCAGTATTTT	CASSQESLDTQYF
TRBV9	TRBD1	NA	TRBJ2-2	TGTGCCAGCAGCCCCGGGACAGAATCGAACACCGGGGAGCTGTTTTTT	CASSPGTESNTGELFF
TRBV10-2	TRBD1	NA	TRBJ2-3	TGCGCCAGCCGTCAGGGGGCCATAGATACGCAGTATTTT	CASRQGAIDTQYF
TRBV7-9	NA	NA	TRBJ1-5	TGTGCCAGCAGCTTAGCTCTGGGGACCGTTGACAATCAGCCCCAGCATTTT	CASSLALGTVDNQPQHF
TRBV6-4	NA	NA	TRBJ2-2	TGTGCCAGCAGTGACTCGAACTGGGGGGCCGGGGAGCTGTTTTTT	CASSDSNWGAGELFF
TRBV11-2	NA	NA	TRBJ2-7	TGTGCCAGCAGCCAGGACAGCTACGAGCAGTACTTC	CASSQDSYEQYF
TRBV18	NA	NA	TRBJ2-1	TGTGCCAGCTCACCTCGGGAGTACTACAATGAGCAGTTCTTC	CASSPREYYNEQFF
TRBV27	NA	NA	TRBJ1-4	TGTGCCAGCGGACCGCAGGGTTCTCTGGGAGAAAAACTGTTTTTT	CASGPQGSLGEKLFF
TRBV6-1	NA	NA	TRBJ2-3	TGTGCCAGCACCCTAGTGGCAGGGACCACAGATACGCAGTATTTT	CASTLVAGTTDTQYF
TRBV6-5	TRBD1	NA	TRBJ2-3	TGTGCCACACAACTCCTACAGGGGGCTCAAGATACGCAGTATTTT	CATQLLQGAQDTQYF
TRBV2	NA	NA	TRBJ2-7	TGTGCCAGCAGAGAAAGCCCTGCAGGGGTCTACGAGCAGTACTTC	CASRESPAGVYEQYF
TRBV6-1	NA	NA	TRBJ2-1	TGTGCCAGCTTCCGGGACACCTACAATGAGCAGTTCTTC	CASFRDTYNEQFF
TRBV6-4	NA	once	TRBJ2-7	TGTGCCAGCAGTCCAACGGACAGTGGTATCTACGAGCAGTACTTC	CASSPTDSGIYEQYF
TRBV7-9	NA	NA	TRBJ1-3	TGTGCCAGCAGCTTAGCACGAGGGGGGGTGACCGGAAACACCATATATTTT	CASSLARGGVTGNTIYF
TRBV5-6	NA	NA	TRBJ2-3	TGTGCCAGCAGCCCTGAGGGGGGCGCCTATATCACGCAGTATTTT	CASSPEGGAYITQYF
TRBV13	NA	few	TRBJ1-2	TGTGCCAGCAGCCACGGGACTTTGGGCTACACCTTC	CASSHGTLGYTF
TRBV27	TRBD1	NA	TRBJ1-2	TGTGCCAGCAGTTCAGGGGGAGTTAGTGGCTACACCTTC	CASSSGGVSGYTF
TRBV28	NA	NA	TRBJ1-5	TGTGCCAGCAGTTTTTGGTCGACTTCTAGCAATCAGCCCCAGCATTTT	CASSFWSTSSNQPQHF
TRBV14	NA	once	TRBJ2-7	TGTGCCAGCAGTGACCAGGGTATCGGGTACGAGCAGTACTTC	CASSDQGIGYEQYF
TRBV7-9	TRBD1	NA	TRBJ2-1	TGTGCCAGCAGCCCGGGACAGGGTGACAATGAGCAGTTCTTC	CASSPGQGDNEQFF
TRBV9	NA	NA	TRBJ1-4	TGTGCCAGCAGCGCCGGATGGGGCGATGAAAAACTGTTTTTT	CASSAGWGDEKLFF
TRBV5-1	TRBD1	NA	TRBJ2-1	TGCGCCAGCAGCTTGGTGCAGGGGGCGAATGAGCAGTTCTTC	CASSLVQGANEQFF
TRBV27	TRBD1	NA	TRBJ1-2	TGTGCCAGCCGTCACACCGGGACAGACTATGGCTACACCTTC	CASRHTGTDYGYTF
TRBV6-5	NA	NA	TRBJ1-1	TGTGCCAGCAGCCTAGAGCGGACGGTTGGGGCTTTCTTT	CASSLERTVGAFF
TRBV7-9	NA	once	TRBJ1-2	TGTGCCAGCAGCTTAGGGCAGAATGGCTACACCTTC	CASSLGQNGYTF
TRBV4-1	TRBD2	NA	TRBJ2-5	TGCGCCAGCAGCCAAGCCGGGACTAGGGGAGAGACCCAGTACTTC	CASSQAGTRGETQYF
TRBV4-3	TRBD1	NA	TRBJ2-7	TGCGCCAGCAGCCAAGATATCGCAGGGGGCTTTTACGAGCAGTACTTC	CASSQDIAGGFYEQYF
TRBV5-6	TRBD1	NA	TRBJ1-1	TGTGCCAGCAGCTCTGACAGGGGGACTGAAGCTTTCTTT	CASSSDRGTEAFF
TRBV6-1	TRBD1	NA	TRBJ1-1	TGTGCCAGCAGCCCCGGACAGGGAGACACTGAAGCTTTCTTT	CASSPGQGDTEAFF
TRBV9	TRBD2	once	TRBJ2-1	TGTGCCAGCAGCGTTGGCGGGGGGGCCGGTAATGAGCAGTTCTTC	CASSVGGGAGNEQFF
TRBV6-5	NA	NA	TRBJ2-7	TGTGCCAGCAGTTACTCTACCGCGGGGACGTACGAGCAGTACTTC	CASSYSTAGTYEQYF
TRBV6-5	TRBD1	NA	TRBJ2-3	TGTGCCAGCAGTTACGGGCAGGGGGCCACAGATACGCAGTATTTT	CASSYGQGATDTQYF
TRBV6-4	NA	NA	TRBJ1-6	TGTGCCAGCAGTGACTCGGGGGATAATTCACCCCTCCACTTT	CASSDSGDNSPLHF
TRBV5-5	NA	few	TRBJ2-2	TGTGCCAGCAGCTCCAGGTTTGAGACCGGGGAGCTGTTTTTT	CASSSRFETGELFF
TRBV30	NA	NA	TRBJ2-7	TGTGCCTGGAGTGTAGGGGGTTACTACGAGCAGTACTTC	CAWSVGGYYEQYF
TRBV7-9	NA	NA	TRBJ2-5	TGTGCCAGCAGCTTAATAGAGACCCAGTACTTC	CASSLIETQYF
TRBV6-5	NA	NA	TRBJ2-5	TGTGCCAGCAGTTACGATGTTGGGACGTACCAAGAGACCCAGTACTTC	CASSYDVGTYQETQYF